This record covers a single T cell receptor (beta chain). Per the germline V gene, CDR1 is PRHDT and CDR2 is FYEKMQ (reference sequence). Trimming stripped 1 base from V and 5 bases from J, with 12 bases between. The CDR3 sequence is 14 residues long. This record comes from a study of T cells after posttransplantation cyclophosphamide. The assay was immunoSEQ multiplex PCR, and TCRdb's table has in-frame clones only and misses some. There are 37,000 or so clones in the sample, none observed a single time. The receptor was derived from a man aged 30 to 39 in good health and a related stem cell transplant donor. The sample was PBMCs. This sequence joins TRBV13 and TRBJ2-7; tentatively, D is TRBD1 (5 bases). The CDR3 DNA sequence: TGTGCCAGCAGCTTAGCAGGGAACAGGCACGAGCAGTACTTC. Its translation is CASSLAGNRHEQYF.